This entry describes one TCR beta chain. Its antigen is not known. Generated by immunoSEQ multiplex PCR, the TCRdb table keeps only in-frame clones and is missing some. This sample has roughly 120,000 clones; 81% occur once, and the top ten carry approximately 5%. This entry belongs to a study of T cell responses to AZD1222 COVID-19 vaccine. Germline V CDR1 and CDR2: SGHTA, FQGNSA. This CDR3 region has 16 residues. Germline trimming cut 5 bases from V and 3 bases from J; bases unmatched to any gene: 11. Overall study findings and caveats: Along spike, vaccine-associated CD4 TCRs were found throughout, with dominance at 160-218 and 743-854. None of the repertoires were sampled until the peak T cell response had passed.

This TCR derives from an adult in good health. The chain couples TRBV7-2 to TRBJ2-3, with 7 bases lining up with TRBD2. Material: peripheral blood, obtained on day 0 of AZD1222 vaccination. Here the CDR3 reads CASSRTPSGGTDTQYF. The CDR3 nucleotides read TGTGCCAGCAGCAGGACCCCATCGGGGGGAACAGATACGCAGTATTTT.